The T cell receptor (beta chain) under discussion was sequenced for a study of human T cells and chemical hapten exposure. General study findings and limits: With DPC sensitization, TCRs exceeding 1 in 1000 frequency showed no change.

Described time point: patch test 2, 6 weeks after DPC sensitization. Noted treatment: therapeutic diphenylcyclopropenone sensitization with weekly scalp DPC. Per the authors' pipeline: Ranging from about 20,000 to 700,000, TCR counts per sample had a median value of roughly 96,000. TCRdb re-derived calls from the RACE reads in MiXCR, one entry per CDR3 protein. The V and J calls, along with clone size, are taken from TCRdb and not from the paper's own processing. The sample holds 84,000 or so distinct CDR3 sequences, roughly 10% seen once. Trimming took 3 bases from V and 5 from J; bases not matched to a gene: 6. The germline V gene encodes CDR1 MNHNS and CDR2 SASEGT. The CDR3 has 14 residues. In this sample, this clonotype turned up many times. Its cognate antigen is unknown.

The specimen comprised whole blood, sampled in connection with sensitization to the hapten diphenylcyclopropenone (DPC). The chain recombines TRBV6-1 with TRBJ2-5, with 7 bases matching TRBD1. The sequence was collected from a woman aged 25 to 39 with alopecia areata. Some clones in this sample may be carry-over from other donors' samples. The CDR3 sequence is CASSEAGGGETQYF. The DNA of the CDR3 is TGTGCCAGCAGTGAGGCAGGGGGTGGGGAGACCCAGTACTTC.